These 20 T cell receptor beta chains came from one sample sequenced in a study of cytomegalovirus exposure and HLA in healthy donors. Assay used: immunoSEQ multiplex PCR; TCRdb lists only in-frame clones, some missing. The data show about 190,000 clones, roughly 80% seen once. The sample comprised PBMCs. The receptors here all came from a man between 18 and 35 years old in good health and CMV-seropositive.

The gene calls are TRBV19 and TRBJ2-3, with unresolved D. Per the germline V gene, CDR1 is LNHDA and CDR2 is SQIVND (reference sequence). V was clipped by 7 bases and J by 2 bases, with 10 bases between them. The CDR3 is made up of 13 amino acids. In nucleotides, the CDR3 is TGTGCCAGTAAGAACAGAAACACAGATACGCAGTATTTT. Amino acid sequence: CASKNRNTDTQYF.

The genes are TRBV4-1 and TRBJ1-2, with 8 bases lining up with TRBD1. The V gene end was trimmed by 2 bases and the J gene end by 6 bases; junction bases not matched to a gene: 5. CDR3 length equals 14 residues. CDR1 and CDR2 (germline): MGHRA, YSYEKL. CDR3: CASSQRTGGNGYTF. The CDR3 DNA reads TGCGCCAGCAGCCAAAGAACAGGGGGAAATGGCTACACCTTC.

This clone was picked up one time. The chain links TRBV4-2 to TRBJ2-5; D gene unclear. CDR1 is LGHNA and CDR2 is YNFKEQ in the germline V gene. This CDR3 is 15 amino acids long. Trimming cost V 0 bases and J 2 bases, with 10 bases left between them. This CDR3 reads CASSQDHAAQETQYF. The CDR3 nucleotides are TGTGCCAGCAGCCAAGACCACGCGGCTCAAGAGACCCAGTACTTC.

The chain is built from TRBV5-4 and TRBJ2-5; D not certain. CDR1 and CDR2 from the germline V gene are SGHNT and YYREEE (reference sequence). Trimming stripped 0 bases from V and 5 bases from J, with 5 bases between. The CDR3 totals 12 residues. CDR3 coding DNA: TGTGCCAGCAGCTTGGATGCGGAGACCCAGTACTTC. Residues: CASSLDAETQYF.

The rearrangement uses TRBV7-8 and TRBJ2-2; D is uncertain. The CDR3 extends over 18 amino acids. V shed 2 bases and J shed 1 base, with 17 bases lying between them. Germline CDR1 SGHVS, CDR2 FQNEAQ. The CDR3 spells CASSLTMGLGLNTGELFF. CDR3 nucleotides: TGTGCCAGCAGCTTAACGATGGGCCTGGGCCTGAACACCGGGGAGCTGTTTTTT.

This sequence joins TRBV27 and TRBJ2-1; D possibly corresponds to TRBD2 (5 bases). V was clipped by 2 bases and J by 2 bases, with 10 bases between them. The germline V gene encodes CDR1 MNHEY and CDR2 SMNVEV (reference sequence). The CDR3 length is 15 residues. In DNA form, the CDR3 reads TGTGCCAGCAGTTTAGTAGCGCCAACCTACAATGAGCAGTTCTTC. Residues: CASSLVAPTYNEQFF.

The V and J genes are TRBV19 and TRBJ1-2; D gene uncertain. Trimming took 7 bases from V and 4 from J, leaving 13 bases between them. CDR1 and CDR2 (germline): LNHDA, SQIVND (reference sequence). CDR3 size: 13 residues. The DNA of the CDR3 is TGTGCCAGTAATACGTGGGAGACCTATGGCTACACCTTC. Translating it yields CASNTWETYGYTF.

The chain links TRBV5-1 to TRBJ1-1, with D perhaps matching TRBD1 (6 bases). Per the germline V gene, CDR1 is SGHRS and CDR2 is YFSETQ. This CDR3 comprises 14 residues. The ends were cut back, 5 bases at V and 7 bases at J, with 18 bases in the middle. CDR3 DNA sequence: TGCGCCAGCAGTGTTACAGGGAGTATTGGTGAAGCTTTCTTT. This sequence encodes CASSVTGSIGEAFF.

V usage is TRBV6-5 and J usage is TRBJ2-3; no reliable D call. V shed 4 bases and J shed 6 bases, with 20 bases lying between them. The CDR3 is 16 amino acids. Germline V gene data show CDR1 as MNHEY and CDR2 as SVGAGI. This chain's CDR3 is CASSSPSPRSDDTQYF. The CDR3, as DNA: TGTGCCAGCAGTTCCCCGAGCCCGAGGAGCGACGATACGCAGTATTTT.

The CDR3 here is CASSLSPGATDEQYF. CDR3 coding DNA: TGTGCCAGCAGTTTATCACCGGGAGCCACGGACGAGCAGTACTTC. The V and J genes are TRBV27 and TRBJ2-7; TRBD2 is a possible D gene (6 bases). The V end lost 0 bases, the J end lost 5 bases, and 14 bases lay between the germline ends. This CDR3 is built from 15 residues. CDR1 is MNHEY and CDR2 is SMNVEV in the germline V gene (reference sequence).

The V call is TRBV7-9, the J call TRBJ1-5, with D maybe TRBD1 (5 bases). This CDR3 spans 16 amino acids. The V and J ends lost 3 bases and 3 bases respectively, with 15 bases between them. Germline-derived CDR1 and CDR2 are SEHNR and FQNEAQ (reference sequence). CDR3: CASSLEEAGFNQPQHF. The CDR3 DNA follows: TGTGCCAGCAGCTTGGAAGAGGCAGGGTTCAATCAGCCCCAGCATTTT. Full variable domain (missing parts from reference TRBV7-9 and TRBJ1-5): DTGVSQNPRHKITKRGQNVTFRCDPISEHNRLYWYRQTLGQGPEFLTYFQNEAQLEKSRLLSDRFSAERPKGSFSTLEIQRTEQGDSAMYLCASSLEEAGFNQPQHFGDGTRLSIL.

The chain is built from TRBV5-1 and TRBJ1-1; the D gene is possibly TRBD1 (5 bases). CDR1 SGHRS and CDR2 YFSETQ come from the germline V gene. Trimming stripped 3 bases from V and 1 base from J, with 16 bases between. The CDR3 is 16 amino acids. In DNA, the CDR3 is TGCGCCAGCAGCTGGGGGAGGGGCATGGGGAACACTGAAGCTTTCTTT. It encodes CASSWGRGMGNTEAFF.

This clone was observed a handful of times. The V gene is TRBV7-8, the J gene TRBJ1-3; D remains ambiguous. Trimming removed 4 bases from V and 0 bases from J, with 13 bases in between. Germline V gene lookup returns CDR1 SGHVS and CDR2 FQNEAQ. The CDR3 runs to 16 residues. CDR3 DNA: TGTGCCAGCAGCTCTCGGTCGAGTGGCTCTGGAAACACCATATATTTT. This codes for CASSSRSSGSGNTIYF.

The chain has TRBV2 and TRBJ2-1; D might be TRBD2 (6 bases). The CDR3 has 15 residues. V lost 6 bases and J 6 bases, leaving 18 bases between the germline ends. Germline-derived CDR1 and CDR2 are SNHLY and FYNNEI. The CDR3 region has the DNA TGTGCCAGCAGAGAGGAGGGTCTCGATACCAATGAGCAGTTCTTC. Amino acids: CASREEGLDTNEQFF.

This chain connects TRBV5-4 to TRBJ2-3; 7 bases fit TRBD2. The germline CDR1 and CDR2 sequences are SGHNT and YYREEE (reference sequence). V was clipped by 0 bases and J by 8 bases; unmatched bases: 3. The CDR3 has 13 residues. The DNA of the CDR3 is TGTGCCAGCAGCTTGGAGCGGGGAAGTACGCAGTATTTT. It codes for CASSLERGSTQYF. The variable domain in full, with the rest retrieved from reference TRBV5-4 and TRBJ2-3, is ETGVTQSPTHLIKTRGQQVTLRCSSQSGHNTVSWYQQALGQGPQFIFQYYREEENGRGNFPPRFSGLQFPNYSSELNVNALELDDSALYLCASSLERGSTQYFGPGTRLTVL.

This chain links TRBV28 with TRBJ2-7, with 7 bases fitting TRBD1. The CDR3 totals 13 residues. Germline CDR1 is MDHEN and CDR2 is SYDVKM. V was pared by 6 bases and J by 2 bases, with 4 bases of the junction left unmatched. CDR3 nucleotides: TGTGCCAGCAGAACAGGGGCCCCCTACGAGCAGTACTTC. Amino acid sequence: CASRTGAPYEQYF.

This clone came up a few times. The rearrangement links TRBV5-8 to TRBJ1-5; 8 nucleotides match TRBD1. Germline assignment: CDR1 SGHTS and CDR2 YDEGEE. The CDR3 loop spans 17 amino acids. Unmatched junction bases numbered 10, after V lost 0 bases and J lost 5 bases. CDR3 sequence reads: CASSLGWTGRVDQPQHF. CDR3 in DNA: TGTGCCAGCAGCTTGGGATGGACAGGGCGGGTCGATCAGCCCCAGCATTTT.

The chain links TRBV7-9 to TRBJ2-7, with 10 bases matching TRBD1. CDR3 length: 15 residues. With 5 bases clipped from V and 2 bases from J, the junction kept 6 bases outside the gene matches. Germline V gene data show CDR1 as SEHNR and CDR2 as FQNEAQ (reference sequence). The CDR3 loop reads CASSPPGTGAYEQYF. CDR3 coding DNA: TGTGCCAGCAGCCCCCCCGGGACAGGGGCCTACGAGCAGTACTTC.

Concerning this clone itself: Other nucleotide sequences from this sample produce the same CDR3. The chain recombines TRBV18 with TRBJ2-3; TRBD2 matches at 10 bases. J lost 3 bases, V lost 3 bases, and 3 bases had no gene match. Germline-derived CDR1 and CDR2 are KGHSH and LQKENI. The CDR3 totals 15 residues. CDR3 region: CASSPLLAGTDTQYF. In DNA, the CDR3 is TGTGCCAGCTCACCCCTACTAGCGGGGACAGATACGCAGTATTTT.

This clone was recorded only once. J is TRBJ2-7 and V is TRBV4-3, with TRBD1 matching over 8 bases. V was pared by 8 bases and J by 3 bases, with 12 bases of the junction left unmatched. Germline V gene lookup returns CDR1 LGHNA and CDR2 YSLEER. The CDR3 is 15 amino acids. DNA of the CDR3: TGCGCCAGCGGACAAATAGGACAGGGTATCTACGAGCAGTACTTC. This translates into CASGQIGQGIYEQYF.